The 23 T cell receptor beta chains reported below all come from one sample, sequenced in a study of Ad26.COV2.S vaccination and SARS-CoV-2 variants. The treatment is: around 19 received Ad26.COV2.S at low or high dose, single or two shots; 5 received placebo; per-sample allocation not given. On day 63 after the first injection, vaccine and placebo recipients gave samples. Assay: immunoSEQ multiplex PCR; the TCRdb copy retains only in-frame clones and omits some. The sample has hundreds of thousands of clones, 86% seen once. The sample consisted of peripheral blood, taken in a trial of Ad26.COV2.S vaccine versus placebo. The receptors were gathered from a person aged 18 to 65 who received the Ad26.COV2.S COVID-19 vaccine or a placebo.

CDR3 sequence reads: CASGGPSSARYVEDTQYF. CDR3 in DNA: TGTGCCAGCGGTGGGCCCTCCTCCGCGCGTTACGTGGAAGATACGCAGTATTTT. The J gene is TRBJ2-3, the V gene TRBV3-1 (or the pseudogene TRBV3-2); no firm D call. The CDR3 totals 18 residues. V was trimmed by 8 bases and J by 5 bases, leaving 29 bases between them. Germline values: CDR1 LGHDT, CDR2 YNNKEL (reference sequence).

V gene TRBV7-9 combines with J gene TRBJ1-6; unclear D gene. Germline V gene lookup returns CDR1 SEHNR and CDR2 FQNEAQ (reference sequence). The CDR3 has 16 residues. V lost 1 base, J lost 0 bases, and 7 bases lay in between. CDR3 nucleotide sequence: TGTGCCAGCAGCTTAGACGTGGGCTCCTATAATTCACCCCTCCACTTT. Translating gives CASSLDVGSYNSPLHF.

This sequence joins TRBV6-2 or TRBV6-3 and TRBJ1-5, with D uncertain. Trimming left V 3 bases short and J 6 bases short, with 12 bases between. The CDR3 runs to 14 residues. The V gene's germline CDR1 is MNHEY and CDR2 SVGEGT. The CDR3, as DNA: TGTGCCAGCAGTTATCTACCGGGGATTCAGCCCCAGCATTTT. This codes for CASSYLPGIQPQHF.

The rearrangement uses TRBV4-3 and TRBJ1-2; D gene uncertain. V was pared by 4 bases and J by 8 bases, with 14 bases between. Germline CDR1 reads LGHNA; CDR2 reads YSLEER. This CDR3 has 13 residues. CDR3 in amino acids: CASSPRQSSGYTF. In DNA, the CDR3 is TGCGCCAGCAGCCCTAGGCAGAGCTCGGGCTACACCTTC.

This clone appeared a few times. The chain joins TRBV10-2 to TRBJ2-3; the D gene is possibly TRBD1 (5 bases). Trimming removed 3 bases from V and 10 bases from J, with 11 bases in between. The CDR3 has 12 amino acids. Germline CDR1 is WSHSY and CDR2 is SAAADI. The CDR3 reads CASSDFGAAQYF. In DNA, the CDR3 is TGCGCCAGCAGTGATTTTGGGGCCGCGCAGTATTTT.

This clone was seen only once. This chain uses TRBV7-8 with TRBJ2-1; no clear D. This CDR3 has 11 residues. Trimming cost V 5 bases and J 7 bases, with 6 bases left between them. The germline gives CDR1 SGHVS, CDR2 FQNEAQ. CDR3 in DNA: TGTGCCAGCAGCCCAGGAAATGAGCAGTTCTTC. Its translation is CASSPGNEQFF. The variable domain in full, with the rest retrieved from reference TRBV7-8 and TRBJ2-1, is GAGVSQSPRYKVAKRGQDVALRCDPISGHVSLFWYQQALGQGPEFLTYFQNEAQLDKSGLPSDRFFAERPEGSVSTLKIQRTQQEDSAVYLCASSPGNEQFFGPGTRLTVL.

V gene TRBV13 combines with J gene TRBJ1-3; D is unclear. The CDR3 loop spans 14 amino acids. Germline CDR1 PRHDT, CDR2 FYEKMQ (reference sequence). V was clipped by 5 bases and J by 2 bases, with 10 bases between them. CDR3 sequence: CASSPLVAGNTIYF. The CDR3 DNA is TGTGCCAGCAGCCCTCTTGTAGCTGGAAACACCATATATTTT.

V gene TRBV5-1 combines with J gene TRBJ2-7; perhaps TRBD2 as D (6 bases). CDR3 length: 15 residues. The germline V gene has CDR1 SGHRS and CDR2 YFSETQ. Trimming removed 0 bases from V and 0 bases from J, with 10 bases in between. CDR3 in amino acids: CASSLGDLSSYEQYF. The CDR3 region has the DNA TGCGCCAGCAGCTTGGGGGACTTGAGCTCCTACGAGCAGTACTTC.

The J gene is TRBJ1-1, the V gene TRBV18, with D unresolved. Germline CDR1 and CDR2: KGHSH and LQKENI. V lost 3 bases, J lost 4 bases, and 15 bases lay in between. The CDR3 contains 15 residues. This CDR3 is CASSPSAGSVTEAFF. The CDR3 bases are TGTGCCAGCTCACCCAGTGCGGGGTCTGTCACTGAAGCTTTCTTT.

The CDR3 loop reads CASSRDARRGNTIYF. DNA of the CDR3: TGTGCCAGCAGTCGGGACGCCCGACGTGGAAACACCATATATTTT. The V and J genes are TRBV6-5 and TRBJ1-3; possibly TRBD1 for D (5 bases). Germline values: CDR1 MNHEY, CDR2 SVGAGI. Trimming pared 5 bases from V and 3 bases from J, leaving 14 bases between. The length of the CDR3 is 15 residues.

The V gene is TRBV7-2, the J gene TRBJ2-1; D is unclear. The CDR3 loop spans 14 amino acids. Germline V CDR1 and CDR2: SGHTA, FQGNSA. Deletions cut 4 bases from V and 4 bases from J, with 11 bases between. In nucleotides, the CDR3 is TGTGCCAGCAGCTCGCAGACGGTATACAATGAGCAGTTCTTC. Protein: CASSSQTVYNEQFF.

The chain links TRBV30 to TRBJ1-6, with a possible D match to TRBD1 (5 bases). Trimming shortened V by 5 bases and J by 9 bases, and 11 bases separated the two germline ends. Germline values: CDR1 GTSNPN, CDR2 SVGIG (reference sequence). The CDR3 totals 12 residues. CDR3 region: CAWGGTGSPLHF. The CDR3 nucleotides are TGTGCCTGGGGGGGTACAGGTTCACCCCTCCACTTT.

This clone was seen a few times. The rearrangement joins TRBV7-3 to TRBJ1-2; D ambiguous. V was pared by 10 bases and J by 2 bases, with 20 bases between. The CDR3 runs to 15 residues. CDR1 and CDR2 from the germline V gene are SGHTA and FQGTGA. The chain's CDR3 is CAIPLARPPNYGYTF. Written as DNA, the CDR3 is TGTGCCATCCCCCTCGCTAGGCCTCCCAACTATGGCTACACCTTC.

The chain combines TRBV5-1 with TRBJ1-2, with 8 nucleotides matching TRBD1. The V gene's germline CDR1 is SGHRS and CDR2 YFSETQ. This CDR3 region has 11 residues. V lost 4 bases, J lost 10 bases, and 3 bases stayed unmatched. CDR3 sequence (DNA): TGCGCCAGCAGCAGGGACAGGCACTACACCTTC. This sequence encodes CASSRDRHYTF.

With regard to this clone: Other DNA variants within this sample encode the same CDR3. The chain combines TRBV7-6 with TRBJ1-1; a possible D gene is TRBD1 (6 bases). This CDR3 contains 14 residues. Germline V gene sequence: CDR1 SGHVS, CDR2 FNYEAQ. V was cut by 5 bases and J by 0 bases, with 10 bases left in between. Here the CDR3 reads CASSLGQMNTEAFF. CDR3 DNA sequence: TGTGCCAGCAGCCTAGGACAGATGAACACTGAAGCTTTCTTT.

The chain has TRBV7-8 and TRBJ1-2; 12 nucleotides line up with TRBD1. The CDR3 runs to 18 residues. The V gene's germline CDR1 is SGHVS and CDR2 FQNEAQ. The V and J ends lost 5 bases and 2 bases, in that order; junction bases with no gene match: 12. CDR3 protein: CASSPRGQGASRNYGYTF. The CDR3 DNA sequence: TGTGCCAGCAGCCCTAGGGGACAGGGGGCTAGTAGGAACTATGGCTACACCTTC.

This chain uses TRBV6-6 with TRBJ2-1, with D tentatively TRBD1 or TRBD2 (5 bases each). CDR3 length equals 15 residues. CDR1 and CDR2 (germline): MNHNY, SVGAGI (reference sequence). V was clipped by 0 bases and J by 8 bases, with 14 bases between them. The CDR3 loop is CASSYSMTGGYEQFF. The CDR3 bases are TGTGCCAGCAGTTACTCGATGACTGGGGGATATGAGCAGTTCTTC.

This clone came up once. This chain links TRBV9 with TRBJ2-7; D tentatively fits TRBD1 or TRBD2 (5 bases each). Trimming pared 0 bases from V and 0 bases from J, leaving 13 bases between. This CDR3 comprises 16 residues. CDR1 is SGDLS, CDR2 YYNGEE, per germline. CDR3 in DNA: TGTGCCAGCAGCGTAGGCATCGGGGACGACTCCTACGAGCAGTACTTC. Its translation is CASSVGIGDDSYEQYF.

The chain has TRBV7-8 and TRBJ1-2; no firm D call. Trimming shortened V by 5 bases and J by 5 bases, and 18 bases separated the two germline ends. Germline V CDR1 and CDR2: SGHVS, FQNEAQ. The CDR3 extends over 15 amino acids. The CDR3 DNA is TGTGCCAGCAGCCCGCTTCTGGGTGAGATGTATGGCTACACCTTC. It codes for CASSPLLGEMYGYTF.

This rearrangement joins TRBV28 to TRBJ1-2, with D perhaps TRBD1 (5 bases). The germline V gene has CDR1 MDHEN and CDR2 SYDVKM. This CDR3 region has 15 residues. V was pared by 0 bases and J by 0 bases, with 8 bases between. Written as DNA, the CDR3 is TGTGCCAGCAGTTTATGGGGGGGGACTAACTATGGCTACACCTTC. Translation: CASSLWGGTNYGYTF.

This sequence joins TRBV4-3 and TRBJ2-1; 8 positions match TRBD1. CDR3 length: 19 residues. Losses at the gene ends were 4 bases for V and 3 bases for J; bases not matched to a gene: 17. Germline CDR1 LGHNA, CDR2 YSLEER. The CDR3 sequence is CASSPHPPLGQDLYNEQFF. The CDR3 DNA sequence: TGCGCCAGCAGCCCCCATCCCCCCTTGGGACAGGACCTCTACAATGAGCAGTTCTTC.

This clone was picked up a small number of times. The chain is built from TRBV19 and TRBJ1-2; TRBD1 is a possible D gene (5 bases). Germline V gene sequence: CDR1 LNHDA, CDR2 SQIVND (reference sequence). Trimming removed 5 bases from V and 8 bases from J, with 12 bases in between. This CDR3 contains 12 residues. The CDR3: CASSPAGKGYTF. In DNA form, the CDR3 reads TGTGCCAGTAGTCCGGCAGGGAAGGGCTACACCTTC.

The chain uses TRBV30 and TRBJ2-3, with 11 bases that match TRBD1. Germline CDR1 reads GTSNPN; CDR2 reads SVGIG (reference sequence). CDR3 length equals 15 residues. With 0 bases clipped from V and 4 bases from J, the junction kept 3 bases outside the gene matches. CDR3 protein: CAWSVLGQGADTQYF. In DNA form, the CDR3 reads TGTGCCTGGAGTGTACTGGGACAGGGGGCAGATACGCAGTATTTT.